Sequencing of this TCR beta chain was carried out in a study of blood T cell repertoires in COVID-19. TCRdb's copy holds only in-frame clones and misses some; the assay was immunoSEQ multiplex PCR. The table records around 300,000 clones, 75% to 90% of them present only once. The source is a man aged 25-45 years who had recovered from COVID-19. The sample taken for sequencing was PBMCs or T cells enriched from blood (not recorded which).

CDR3 region: CASSLVDGRGYTF. CDR3 DNA: TGTGCCAGCAGTTTGGTAGATGGTCGGGGCTACACCTTC. The chain links TRBV28 to TRBJ1-2; D unresolved. This CDR3 region has 13 residues. V was shortened by 3 bases and J by 8 bases, with 13 bases between the two germline ends. Germline V CDR1 and CDR2: MDHEN, SYDVKM.